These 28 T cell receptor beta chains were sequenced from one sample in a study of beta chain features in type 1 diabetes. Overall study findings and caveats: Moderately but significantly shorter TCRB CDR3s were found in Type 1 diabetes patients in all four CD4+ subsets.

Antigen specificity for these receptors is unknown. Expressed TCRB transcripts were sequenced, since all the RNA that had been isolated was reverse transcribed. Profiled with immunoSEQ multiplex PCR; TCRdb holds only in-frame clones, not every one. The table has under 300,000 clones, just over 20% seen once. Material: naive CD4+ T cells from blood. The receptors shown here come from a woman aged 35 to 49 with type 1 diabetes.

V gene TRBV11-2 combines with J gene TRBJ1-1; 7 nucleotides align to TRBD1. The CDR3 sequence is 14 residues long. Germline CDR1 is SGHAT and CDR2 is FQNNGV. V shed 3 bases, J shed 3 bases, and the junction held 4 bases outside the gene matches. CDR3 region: CASSLGQPYTEAFF. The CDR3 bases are TGTGCCAGCAGCTTGGGACAGCCCTACACTGAAGCTTTCTTT.

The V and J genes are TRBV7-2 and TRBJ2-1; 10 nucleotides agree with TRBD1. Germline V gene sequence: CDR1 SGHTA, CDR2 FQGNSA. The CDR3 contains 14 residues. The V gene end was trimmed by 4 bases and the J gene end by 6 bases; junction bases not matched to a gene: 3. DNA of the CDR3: TGTGCCAGCAGCTCACGGACAGGGGGCAATGAGCAGTTCTTC. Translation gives CASSSRTGGNEQFF.

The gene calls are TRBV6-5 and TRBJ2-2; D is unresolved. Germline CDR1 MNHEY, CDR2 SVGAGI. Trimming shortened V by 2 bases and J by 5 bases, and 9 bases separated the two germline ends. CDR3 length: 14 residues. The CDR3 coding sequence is TGTGCCAGCAGTTACGCACAGTGGACCGGGGAGCTGTTTTTT. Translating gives CASSYAQWTGELFF.

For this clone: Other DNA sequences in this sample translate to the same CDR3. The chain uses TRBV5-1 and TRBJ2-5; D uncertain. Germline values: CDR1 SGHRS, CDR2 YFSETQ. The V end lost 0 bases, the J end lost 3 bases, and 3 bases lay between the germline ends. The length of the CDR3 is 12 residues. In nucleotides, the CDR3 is TGCGCCAGCAGCTTGGCCGAAGAGACCCAGTACTTC. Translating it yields CASSLAEETQYF.

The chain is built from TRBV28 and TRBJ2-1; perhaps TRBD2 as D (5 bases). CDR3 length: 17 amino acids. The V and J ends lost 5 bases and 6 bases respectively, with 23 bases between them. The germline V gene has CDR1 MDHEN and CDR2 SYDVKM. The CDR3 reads CASSPTFAGKRVNEQFF. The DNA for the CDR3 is TGTGCCAGCAGTCCAACCTTCGCCGGGAAGAGGGTCAATGAGCAGTTCTTC. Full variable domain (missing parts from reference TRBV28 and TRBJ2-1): DVKVTQSSRYLVKRTGEKVFLECVQDMDHENMFWYRQDPGLGLRLIYFSYDVKMKEKGDIPEGYSVSREKKERFSLILESASTNQTSMYLCASSPTFAGKRVNEQFFGPGTRLTVL.

CDR3 nucleotide sequence: TGTGCCAGCAGCGTAGTTCCCGGCGGGAATGAGCAGTTCTTC. Translating it yields CASSVVPGGNEQFF. This chain uses TRBV9 with TRBJ2-1, with a weak D call TRBD2 (5 bases). This CDR3 spans 14 amino acids. Germline values: CDR1 SGDLS, CDR2 YYNGEE. V lost 0 bases, J lost 7 bases, and 11 bases lay in between.

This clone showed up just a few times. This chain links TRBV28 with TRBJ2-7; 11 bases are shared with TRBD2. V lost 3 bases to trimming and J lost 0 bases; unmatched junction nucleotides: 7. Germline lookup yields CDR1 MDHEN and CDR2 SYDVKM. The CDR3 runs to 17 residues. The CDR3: CASSLRGLAEGSYEQYF. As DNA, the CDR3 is TGTGCCAGCAGTTTGAGGGGACTAGCGGAAGGCTCCTACGAGCAGTACTTC.

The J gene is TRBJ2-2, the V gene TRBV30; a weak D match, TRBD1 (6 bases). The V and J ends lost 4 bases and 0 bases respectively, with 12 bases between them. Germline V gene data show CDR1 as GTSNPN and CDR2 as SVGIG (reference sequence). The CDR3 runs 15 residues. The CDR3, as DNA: TGTGCCTGGACCAGAGGACAGTCGAACACCGGGGAGCTGTTTTTT. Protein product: CAWTRGQSNTGELFF.

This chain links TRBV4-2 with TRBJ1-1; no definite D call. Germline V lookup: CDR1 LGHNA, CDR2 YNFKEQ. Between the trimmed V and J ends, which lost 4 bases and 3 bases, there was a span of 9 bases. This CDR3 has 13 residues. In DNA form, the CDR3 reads TGTGCCAGCAGCCCCCTCCGGGACACTGAAGCTTTCTTT. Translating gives CASSPLRDTEAFF.

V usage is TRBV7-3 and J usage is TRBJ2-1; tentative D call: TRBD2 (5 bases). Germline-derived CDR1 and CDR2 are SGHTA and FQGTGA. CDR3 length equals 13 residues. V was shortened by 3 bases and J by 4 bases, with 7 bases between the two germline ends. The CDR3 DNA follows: TGTGCCAGCAGCTTTAGCGCATACAATGAGCAGTTCTTC. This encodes CASSFSAYNEQFF.

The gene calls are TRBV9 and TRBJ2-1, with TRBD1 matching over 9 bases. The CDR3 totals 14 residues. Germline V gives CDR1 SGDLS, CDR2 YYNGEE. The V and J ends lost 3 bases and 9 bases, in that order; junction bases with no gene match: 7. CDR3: CASSGGQGRGEQFF. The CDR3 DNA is TGTGCCAGCAGCGGGGGACAGGGCCGAGGTGAGCAGTTCTTC.

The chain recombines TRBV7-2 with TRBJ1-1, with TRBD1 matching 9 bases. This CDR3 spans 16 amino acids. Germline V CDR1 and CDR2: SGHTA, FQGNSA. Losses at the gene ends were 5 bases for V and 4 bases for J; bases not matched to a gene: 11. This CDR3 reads CASSPGTGWVITEAFF. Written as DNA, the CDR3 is TGTGCCAGCAGCCCCGGGACAGGGTGGGTGATCACTGAAGCTTTCTTT.

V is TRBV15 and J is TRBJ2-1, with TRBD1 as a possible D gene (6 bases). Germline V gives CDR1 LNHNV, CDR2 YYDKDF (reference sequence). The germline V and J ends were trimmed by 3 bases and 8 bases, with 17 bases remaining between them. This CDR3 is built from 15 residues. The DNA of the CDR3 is TGTGCCACCAGCAGGATGGCAGGGGTGAGGGATGAGCAGTTCTTC. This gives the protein CATSRMAGVRDEQFF.

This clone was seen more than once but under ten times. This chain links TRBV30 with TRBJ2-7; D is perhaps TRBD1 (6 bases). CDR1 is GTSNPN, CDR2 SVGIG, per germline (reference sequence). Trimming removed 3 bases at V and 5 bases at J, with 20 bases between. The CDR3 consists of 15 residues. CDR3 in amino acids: CAWSARQGISDEQYF. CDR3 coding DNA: TGTGCCTGGAGCGCCCGGCAGGGGATATCTGACGAGCAGTACTTC.

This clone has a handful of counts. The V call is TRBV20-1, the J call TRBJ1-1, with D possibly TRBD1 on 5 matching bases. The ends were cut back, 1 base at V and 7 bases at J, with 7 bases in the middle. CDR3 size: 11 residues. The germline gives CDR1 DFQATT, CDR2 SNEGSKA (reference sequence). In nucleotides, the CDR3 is TGCAGTGCTAGAGCCCAGGGTGAAGCTTTCTTT. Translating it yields CSARAQGEAFF.

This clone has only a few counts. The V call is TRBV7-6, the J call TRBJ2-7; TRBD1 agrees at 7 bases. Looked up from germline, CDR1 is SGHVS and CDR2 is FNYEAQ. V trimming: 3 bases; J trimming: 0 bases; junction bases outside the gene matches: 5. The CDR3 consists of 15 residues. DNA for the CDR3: TGTGCCAGCAGCTTGACAGGGCTCAGCTCCTACGAGCAGTACTTC. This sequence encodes CASSLTGLSSYEQYF.

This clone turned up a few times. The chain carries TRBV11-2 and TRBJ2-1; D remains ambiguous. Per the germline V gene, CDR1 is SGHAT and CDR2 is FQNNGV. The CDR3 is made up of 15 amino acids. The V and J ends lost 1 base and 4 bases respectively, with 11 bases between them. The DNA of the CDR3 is TGTGCCAGCAGCTTAGGGGCAGAGCTATACAATGAGCAGTTCTTC. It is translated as CASSLGAELYNEQFF.

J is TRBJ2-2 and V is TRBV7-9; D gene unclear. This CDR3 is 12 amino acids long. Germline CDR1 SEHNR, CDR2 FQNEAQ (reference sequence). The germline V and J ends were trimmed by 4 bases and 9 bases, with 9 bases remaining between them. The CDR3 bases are TGTGCCAGCAGCTGGAGTGGAAGGGAGCTGTTTTTT. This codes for CASSWSGRELFF.

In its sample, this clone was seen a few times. In nucleotides, the CDR3 is TGTGCCAGCAGCCAAGATTTTATTAGCGGGGGGGCGTATGAGCAGTTCTTC. It encodes CASSQDFISGGAYEQFF. The V call is TRBV4-2, the J call TRBJ2-1; 11 bases are shared with TRBD2. CDR1 and CDR2 from the germline V gene are LGHNA and YNFKEQ. The CDR3 has 17 residues. V lost 0 bases to trimming and J lost 8 bases; unmatched junction nucleotides: 9.

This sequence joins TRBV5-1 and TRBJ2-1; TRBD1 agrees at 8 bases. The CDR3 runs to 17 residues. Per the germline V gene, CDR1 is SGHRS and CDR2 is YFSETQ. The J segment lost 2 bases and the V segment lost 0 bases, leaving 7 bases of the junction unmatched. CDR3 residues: CASSLAPTGVPYNEQFF. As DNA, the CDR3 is TGCGCCAGCAGCTTGGCCCCGACAGGGGTCCCCTACAATGAGCAGTTCTTC.

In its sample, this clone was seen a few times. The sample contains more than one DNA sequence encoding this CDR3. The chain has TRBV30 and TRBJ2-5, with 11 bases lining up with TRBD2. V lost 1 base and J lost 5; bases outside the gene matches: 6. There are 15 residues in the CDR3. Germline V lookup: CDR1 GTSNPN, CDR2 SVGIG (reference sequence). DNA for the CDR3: TGTGCCTGGAGTGCCGGGACTAGCGGAAGGGAGACCCAGTACTTC. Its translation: CAWSAGTSGRETQYF.

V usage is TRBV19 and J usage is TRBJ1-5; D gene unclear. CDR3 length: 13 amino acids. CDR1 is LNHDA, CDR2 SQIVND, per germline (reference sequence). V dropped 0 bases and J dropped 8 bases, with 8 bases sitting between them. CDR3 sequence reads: CASSIEGGKPQHF. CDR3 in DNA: TGTGCCAGTAGTATAGAAGGAGGGAAGCCCCAGCATTTT.

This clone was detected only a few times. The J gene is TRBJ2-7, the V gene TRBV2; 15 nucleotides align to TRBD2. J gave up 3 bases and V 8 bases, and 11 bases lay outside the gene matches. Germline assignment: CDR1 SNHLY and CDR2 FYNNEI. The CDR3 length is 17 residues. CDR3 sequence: CASLRGLAGGVDYEQYF. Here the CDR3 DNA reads TGTGCCAGCCTGAGGGGACTAGCGGGAGGAGTCGACTACGAGCAGTACTTC.

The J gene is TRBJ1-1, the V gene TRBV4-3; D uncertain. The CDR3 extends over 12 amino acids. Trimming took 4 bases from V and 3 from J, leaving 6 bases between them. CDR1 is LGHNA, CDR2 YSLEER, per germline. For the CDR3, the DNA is TGCGCCAGCAGCCTCGGGGACACTGAAGCTTTCTTT. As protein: CASSLGDTEAFF.

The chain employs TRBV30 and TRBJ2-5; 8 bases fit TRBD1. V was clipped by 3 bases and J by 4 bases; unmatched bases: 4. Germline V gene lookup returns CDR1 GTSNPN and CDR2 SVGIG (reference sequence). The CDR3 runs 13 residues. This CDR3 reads CAWSSDRGETQYF. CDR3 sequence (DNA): TGTGCCTGGAGCTCTGACAGGGGAGAGACCCAGTACTTC.

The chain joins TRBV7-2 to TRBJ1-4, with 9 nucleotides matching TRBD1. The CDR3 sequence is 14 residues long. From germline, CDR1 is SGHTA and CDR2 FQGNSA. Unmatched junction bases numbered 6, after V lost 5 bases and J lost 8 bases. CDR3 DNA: TGTGCCAGCAGCCTACAGGGGGCAGGGGAAAAACTGTTTTTT. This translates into CASSLQGAGEKLFF.

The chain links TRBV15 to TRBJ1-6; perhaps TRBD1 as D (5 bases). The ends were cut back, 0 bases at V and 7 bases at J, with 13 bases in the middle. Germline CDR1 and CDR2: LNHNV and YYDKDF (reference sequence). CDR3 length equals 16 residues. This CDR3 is CATSRDWGTPNSPLHF. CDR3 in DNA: TGTGCCACCAGCAGAGATTGGGGGACTCCGAATTCACCCCTCCACTTT.

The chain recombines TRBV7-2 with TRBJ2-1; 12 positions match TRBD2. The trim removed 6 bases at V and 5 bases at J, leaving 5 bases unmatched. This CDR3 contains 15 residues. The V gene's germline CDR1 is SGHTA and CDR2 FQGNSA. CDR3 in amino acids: CASSWTSGANNEQFF. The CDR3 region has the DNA TGTGCCAGCAGTTGGACTAGCGGGGCTAACAATGAGCAGTTCTTC. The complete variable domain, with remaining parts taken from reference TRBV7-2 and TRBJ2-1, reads GAGVSQSPSNKVTEKGKDVELRCDPISGHTALYWYRQSLGQGLEFLIYFQGNSAPDKSGLPSDRFSAERTGGSVSTLTIQRTQQEDSAVYLCASSWTSGANNEQFFGPGTRLTVL.